This TCR beta chain was found in a study of Graves' ophthalmopathy and Graves' hyperthyroidism. This clonotype was detected ten times or more. Per germline, CDR1 KGHSH and CDR2 LQKENI. V lost 2 bases to trimming and J lost 4 bases, with 11 bases between them. The CDR3 is made up of 14 amino acids. Hyperthyroidism patients were newly diagnosed, under 2 months' duration, aged 18 to 65. RNA served as the template for amplifying TCR beta CDR3 regions. First-round RT-PCR used HTBI primers; second-round multiplex PCR followed. MiXCR, applied by TCRdb to the multiplex PCR reads, yields one record per CDR3 protein. Of 400,000 to 500,000 distinct CDR3 sequences detected, around 21% appear once; the ten largest clones hold approximately 3.2%.

The sequenced sample was peripheral blood. The sequence was obtained from a woman between 18 and 30 years old with stable Graves' hyperthyroidism. This chain uses TRBV18 with TRBJ1-2, with D possibly TRBD1 on 5 matching bases. The CDR3 region has the DNA TGTGCCAGCTCACCAGGAGACAGTATCTATGGCTACACCTTC. It encodes CASSPGDSIYGYTF.